This T cell receptor beta chain is drawn from a study of low-dose radiotherapy and immunotherapy resistance in tumors. With TRAV- and TRBV-specific primers, first-strand cDNA was made, covering the alpha and beta chains. Over roughly 19 PCR cycles, TCRs were amplified from a constant-region primer and V-primer adapter. TCRdb redid the calling of the reads with MiXCR, one entry per CDR3 protein. The repertoire holds more than 70,000 distinct CDR3 sequences, with around 32% as singletons. V was clipped by 2 bases and J by 4 bases; unmatched bases: 3. Looked up from germline, CDR1 is SGHRS and CDR2 is YFSETQ. CDR3 length equals 14 residues. Time point specified: before trial treatment.

The input for sequencing was PBMCs, taken before treatment. This sequence originates from a female donor with ovarian cancer. The chain has TRBV5-1 and TRBJ2-3, with 8 bases fitting TRBD2. CDR3 amino acids: CASSFSGSADTQYF. CDR3 bases: TGCGCCAGCAGCTTCAGCGGGAGCGCAGATACGCAGTATTTT. Full variable domain (missing parts from reference TRBV5-1 and TRBJ2-3): KAGVTQTPRYLIKTRGQQVTLSCSPISGHRSVSWYQQTPGQGLQFLFEYFSETQRNKGNFPGRFSGRQFSNSRSEMNVSTLELGDSALYLCASSFSGSADTQYFGPGTRLTVL.